The rows below give T cell receptor beta chains drawn from one sample of a study of CD8+ T cells in alopecia areata. The repertoire was sequenced with immunoSEQ multiplex PCR; TCRdb's copy has only in-frame clones and lacks some. Found here are about 120,000 clones, 53% of them singletons; the top ten hold 0.45% to 0.5%. The source was CD4+ T cells sorted from blood, collected at week 4, from a patient treated with tofacitinib. The receptors were sampled from a human donor with alopecia areata. The CDR3 runs from the conserved cysteine through the conserved F or W. A D gene is named only where the DNA matches it firmly. Clone size is stated in some rows and not others, as once, few, many or a class when expanded.

d_call	clone_size	v_call	j_call	cdr3_aa	cdr3_nt
TRBD2	-	TRBV6-6	TRBJ2-7	CASTSGSSYEQYF	TGTGCCAGCACTAGCGGGTCTTCCTACGAGCAGTACTTC
TRBD2	-	TRBV11-2	TRBJ2-1	CASSAGLAGGHEQFF	TGTGCCAGCAGCGCGGGACTAGCGGGCGGTCATGAGCAGTTCTTC
TRBD1	-	TRBV10-3	TRBJ1-2	CATGTGGAYGYTF	TGTGCCACCGGGACAGGGGGCGCGTATGGCTACACCTTC
TRBD1	-	TRBV7-9	TRBJ1-5	CASSLGQGADQPQHF	TGTGCCAGCAGCCTGGGACAGGGGGCAGACCAGCCCCAGCATTTT
-	-	TRBV13	TRBJ1-6	CASSPAGGRGSPLHF	TGTGCCAGCAGCCCAGCCGGGGGGAGAGGTTCACCCCTCCACTTT
-	few	TRBV7-2	TRBJ2-2	CASSYGRANTGELFF	TGTGCCAGCAGCTATGGCAGGGCCAACACCGGGGAGCTGTTTTTT
-	few	TRBV30	TRBJ2-7	CAWRVSGSYEQYF	TGTGCCTGGAGGGTATCAGGCTCCTACGAGCAGTACTTC
-	-	TRBV5-1	TRBJ1-2	CASSPGGTNNYGYTF	TGCGCCAGCAGCCCTGGAGGGACAAACAACTATGGCTACACCTTC
-	few	TRBV29-1	TRBJ2-1	CSVDISRGSYNEQFF	TGCAGCGTTGATATTAGCAGGGGCTCCTACAATGAGCAGTTCTTC
-	once	TRBV15	TRBJ1-5	CATSSPGLKGLDQPQHF	TGTGCCACCAGCAGTCCGGGCCTAAAAGGGTTAGATCAGCCCCAGCATTTT
-	-	TRBV28	TRBJ2-7	CASSLGVYEQYF	TGTGCCAGCAGTTTAGGGGTCTACGAGCAGTACTTC
TRBD1	few	TRBV7-9	TRBJ2-5	CASSRYRDSQETQYF	TGTGCCAGCAGCAGATACCGGGACAGCCAAGAGACCCAGTACTTC
TRBD1	-	TRBV15	TRBJ2-7	CATKQTGGSGEQYF	TGTGCCACCAAGCAAACAGGGGGCTCAGGCGAGCAGTACTTC
TRBD1	-	TRBV7-6	TRBJ1-2	CASSLETGGDGYTF	TGTGCCAGCAGCTTAGAGACAGGGGGCGATGGCTACACCTTC
TRBD1	-	TRBV27	TRBJ2-2	CASSPTTGRTGELFF	TGTGCCAGCAGTCCCACGACAGGGCGAACCGGGGAGCTGTTTTTT
-	-	TRBV30	TRBJ2-1	CAWSGRTNDEQFF	TGTGCCTGGAGTGGGAGGACGAACGATGAGCAGTTCTTC
TRBD1	-	TRBV2	TRBJ1-1	CASRIRDRGNTEAFF	TGTGCCAGCAGGATAAGGGACAGGGGGAACACTGAAGCTTTCTTT
TRBD1	once	TRBV7-9	TRBJ1-1	CASSSDRDRVAAFF	TGTGCCAGCAGCTCCGACCGGGACAGGGTAGCAGCTTTCTTT
-	-	TRBV29-1	TRBJ1-1	CSVGGAEAFF	TGCAGCGTTGGTGGGGCTGAAGCTTTCTTT
-	few	TRBV5-1	TRBJ2-7	CASSGGLTYEQYF	TGCGCCAGCAGCGGGGGACTGACCTACGAGCAGTACTTC
-	-	TRBV5-1	TRBJ2-5	CASSLAAGQKSLGTQYF	TGCGCCAGCAGCTTGGCGGCCGGGCAAAAAAGTTTGGGGACCCAGTACTTC
-	-	TRBV29-1	TRBJ2-3	CSVGHTSTDTQYF	TGCAGCGTTGGCCACACCTCAACAGATACGCAGTATTTT
-	-	TRBV10-3	TRBJ2-7	CAISEITGGYEQYF	TGTGCCATCAGTGAGATTACAGGAGGCTACGAGCAGTACTTC
-	-	TRBV6-1	TRBJ2-3	CASSESGPLQYF	TGTGCCAGCAGTGAAAGCGGACCCTTGCAGTATTTT
-	-	TRBV25-1	TRBJ1-4	CASSDQGATNEKLFF	TGTGCCAGCAGTGATCAGGGCGCAACTAATGAAAAACTGTTTTTT
-	-	TRBV29-1	TRBJ2-7	CSVVDPPEPYEQYF	TGCAGCGTTGTGGACCCCCCGGAGCCCTACGAGCAGTACTTC
TRBD2	-	TRBV5-4	TRBJ2-1	CASSPGLAAYNEQFF	TGTGCCAGCAGCCCGGGACTAGCGGCTTACAATGAGCAGTTCTTC
-	-	TRBV6-5	TRBJ2-3	CASSPRGAAPDTQYF	TGTGCCAGCAGCCCCCGCGGGGCAGCGCCAGATACGCAGTATTTT
TRBD2	-	TRBV30	TRBJ2-1	CAWSVLGLAGYNEQFF	TGTGCCTGGAGTGTATTAGGTCTAGCGGGGTACAATGAGCAGTTCTTC
-	-	TRBV5-1	TRBJ2-3	CASSLGRTDTQYF	TGCGCCAGCAGCTTGGGCCGCACAGATACGCAGTATTTT
TRBD2	-	TRBV5-1	TRBJ2-1	CASSLVGEGYNEQFF	TGCGCCAGCAGCTTGGTAGGGGAGGGGTACAATGAGCAGTTCTTC
TRBD2	few	TRBV2	TRBJ2-1	CASSESTSGSNEQFF	TGTGCCAGCAGTGAATCGACTAGCGGGAGTAATGAGCAGTTCTTC
-	-	TRBV23-1	TRBJ2-3	CASSRPEERGTDTQYF	TGCGCCAGCAGTCGCCCCGAAGAAAGGGGAACAGATACGCAGTATTTT
-	-	TRBV7-2	TRBJ2-5	CASSSGPAYQETQYF	TGTGCCAGCAGCTCGGGACCCGCGTACCAAGAGACCCAGTACTTC
-	few	TRBV27	TRBJ1-2	CASSLAGEYGYTF	TGTGCCAGCAGTTTGGCGGGGGAATATGGCTACACCTTC
-	-	TRBV29-1	TRBJ1-1	CSMLGGGTEAFF	TGCAGCATGTTGGGTGGGGGAACTGAAGCTTTCTTT
-	few	TRBV5-4	TRBJ1-1	CASSFYTMNTEAFF	TGTGCCAGCAGCTTTTACACTATGAACACTGAAGCTTTCTTT
-	once	TRBV29-1	TRBJ1-5	CSVGEQSNQPQHF	TGCAGCGTCGGGGAACAGAGCAATCAGCCCCAGCATTTT
-	few	TRBV29-1	TRBJ2-1	CSVEAVRQFF	TGCAGCGTTGAAGCGGTCAGGCAGTTCTTC
-	few	TRBV5-1	TRBJ2-3	CASSVDGDTQYF	TGCGCCAGCAGCGTGGACGGAGATACGCAGTATTTT
TRBD1	-	TRBV5-1	TRBJ2-2	CASSLETGMNTGELFF	TGCGCCAGCAGCTTAGAGACAGGGATGAACACCGGGGAGCTGTTTTTT
-	few	TRBV29-1	TRBJ2-7	CSVGSYEQYF	TGCAGCGTTGGTAGCTACGAGCAGTACTTC
-	-	TRBV4-1	TRBJ2-7	CASSLIKGAEYEQYF	TGCGCCAGCAGCCTGATAAAGGGAGCCGAATACGAGCAGTACTTC
TRBD1	-	TRBV29-1	TRBJ2-7	CSVVGTGLYEQYF	TGCAGCGTTGTAGGGACAGGGTTGTACGAGCAGTACTTC
-	-	TRBV1	TRBJ2-7	CTSSHFGAGDGEQYF	TGCACCAGCAGCCACTTCGGGGCGGGAGACGGCGAGCAGTACTTC
TRBD2	-	TRBV25-1	TRBJ2-3	CASSSGGTGTDTQYF	TGTGCCAGTAGCTCGGGAGGCACTGGCACAGATACGCAGTATTTT
TRBD1	-	TRBV25-1	TRBJ2-7	CASSVLGQGAYEQYF	TGTGCCAGCAGCGTCCTGGGACAGGGGGCCTACGAGCAGTACTTC
-	-	TRBV9	TRBJ1-5	CASSAGDFSNQPQHF	TGTGCCAGCAGCGCAGGGGATTTTAGCAATCAGCCCCAGCATTTT
-	few	TRBV4-1	TRBJ1-2	CASSQDAGIYGYTF	TGCGCCAGCAGCCAAGACGCAGGAATCTATGGCTACACCTTC
-	few	TRBV19	TRBJ1-5	CASSLLGGNQPQHF	TGTGCCAGTAGTCTACTAGGGGGCAATCAGCCCCAGCATTTT
-	-	TRBV19	TRBJ1-5	CASSPWTGRMTQHF	TGTGCCAGTAGTCCCTGGACTGGTCGAATGACCCAGCATTTT
-	few	TRBV7-9	TRBJ2-7	CASSPGYEQYF	TGTGCCAGCAGCCCGGGCTACGAGCAGTACTTC
-	few	TRBV5-8	TRBJ2-1	CASKGPPVHNEQFF	TGTGCCAGCAAGGGCCCTCCGGTCCACAATGAGCAGTTCTTC
TRBD1	once	TRBV30	TRBJ1-1	CAWKGQMVAEAFF	TGTGCCTGGAAGGGACAGATGGTCGCTGAAGCTTTCTTT
TRBD2	-	TRBV30	TRBJ2-5	CAWSVGLAGRETQYF	TGTGCCTGGAGTGTAGGGCTAGCGGGACGAGAGACCCAGTACTTC
TRBD1	few	TRBV29-1	TRBJ2-1	CSVIGTGSYNEQFF	TGCAGCGTTATAGGGACAGGGTCCTACAATGAGCAGTTCTTC
-	-	TRBV29-1	TRBJ2-3	CSVGRIAPTDTQYF	TGCAGCGTAGGTAGAATTGCGCCCACAGATACGCAGTATTTT
TRBD1	-	TRBV29-1	TRBJ1-5	CSAGDRGNQPQHF	TGCAGCGCCGGGGACAGAGGCAATCAGCCCCAGCATTTT
TRBD2	-	TRBV5-1	TRBJ2-3	CASSLETSGGADTQYF	TGCGCCAGCAGCTTGGAAACTAGCGGAGGGGCAGATACGCAGTATTTT
TRBD2	-	TRBV30	TRBJ2-1	CAWSVVGLEVFVQFF	TGTGCCTGGAGTGTAGTAGGACTAGAGGTCTTTGTGCAGTTCTTC